This TCR beta chain was captured in a study of shared clonotypes between healthy human individuals. About the research overall: Two women and a few men aged 18 to 49 made up the donors.

A remark on this clone: Antigen: not known.

The repertoire was sequenced with immunoSEQ multiplex PCR; TCRdb's copy has only in-frame clones and lacks some. The table shows approximately 2.1 million clones, with roughly 93% occurring only once. Overall study findings and caveats: Depth was large, yet rarefaction showed that sorted-subset sequencing was incomplete.

The TCR sequence derives from a young man in good health. Some clones in this sample may be carry-over from other donors' samples. Sequences were obtained from naive CD4+ T cells from PBMCs. The sample's subset: CD45RA+ positively selected.

The CDR3 spells CASSPGGQPYNEQFF. The CDR3 DNA reads TGCGCCAGCAGCCCGGGGGGACAGCCCTACAATGAGCAGTTCTTC. V usage is TRBV5-1 and J usage is TRBJ2-1; the D call may be TRBD1 or TRBD2 (7 bases each). This CDR3 region has 15 residues. The germline gives CDR1 SGHRS, CDR2 YFSETQ. V lost 4 bases, J lost 2 bases, and 13 bases lay in between.